These 10 T cell receptor beta chains share one sample of origin, sequenced in a study of CD8 T cells in Susac syndrome (dated by TCRdb to the late 2010s). Libraries were constructed by the immunoSEQ multiplex PCR assay. RNA was extracted with the RNeasy kit and roughly 0.45 to 1 ug was reverse transcribed using random hexamers. TCRdb redid the processing of the public reads, applying fastp at Q25 and MiXCR, and retained in-frame beta chains. Each CDR3 protein appears once, grouped with its most common genes and DNA. The sample includes about 71,000 distinct CDR3 sequences, with 96% observed a single time. Together, the top ten hold 0.085% to 0.14% of the sample. What was sequenced was CD4+ T cells from PBMCs. Receptors were obtained from a human donor with multiple sclerosis.

The V call is TRBV2, the J call TRBJ2-3; 9 nucleotides line up with TRBD1. The junction had 3 bases not matched to a gene; V was cut back by 4 bases and J by 1 base. CDR3 length: 15 residues. Germline V gene data show CDR1 as SNHLY and CDR2 as FYNNEI. The CDR3 sequence is CASSGGTGRTDTQYF. The DNA for the CDR3 is TGTGCCAGCAGTGGGGGGACAGGGCGCACAGATACGCAGTATTTT.

This clonotype is a singleton in its sample. The chain joins TRBV7-2 to TRBJ1-6; 7 bases agree with TRBD1. CDR3 length: 16 residues. The trim removed 5 bases at V and 3 bases at J, leaving 7 bases unmatched. Germline CDR1 and CDR2: SGHTA and FQGNSA. CDR3 bases: TGTGCCAGCAGCCCCCAGGGGGTCAACTATAATTCACCCCTCCACTTT. Translated: CASSPQGVNYNSPLHF.

J is TRBJ2-3 and V is TRBV7-2, with 12 bases lining up with TRBD1. In germline, CDR1 is SGHTA, CDR2 FQGNSA. This CDR3 contains 17 residues. Germline trimming cut 5 bases from V and 6 bases from J; bases unmatched to any gene: 12. Here the CDR3 DNA reads TGTGCCAGCAGCCCGCCGGGACAGGGGGCGCGAGTGGATACGCAGTATTTT. This sequence encodes CASSPPGQGARVDTQYF.

Turning to this clonotype: The conserved phenylalanine or tryptophan normally closing the CDR3 is absent here, so this likely arose from a read error. The J gene is TRBJ1-5, the V gene TRBV12-3 or TRBV12-4; D is possibly TRBD1 (6 bases). The CDR3 extends over 15 amino acids. Trimming stripped 6 bases from V and 3 bases from J, with 15 bases between. CDR3 DNA: TGTGCCAGCAGGAAACAGGGAGGCCCCAATCAGCCCCAGCATCTT. This codes for CASRKQGGPNQPQHL.

The V call is TRBV28, the J call TRBJ2-7; D is undetermined. This CDR3 has 10 residues. Germline values: CDR1 MDHEN, CDR2 SYDVKM. V was pared by 5 bases and J by 6 bases, with 5 bases between. In DNA, the CDR3 is TGTGCCAGCAGTAACCGCGAGCAGTACTTC. It yields the protein CASSNREQYF.

The J gene is TRBJ1-1, the V gene TRBV27, with D perhaps TRBD1 (5 bases). The CDR3 has 15 residues. CDR1 MNHEY and CDR2 SMNVEV come from the germline V gene (reference sequence). V was clipped by 2 bases and J by 5 bases, with 15 bases between them. This chain's CDR3 is CASSLQAGTFTEAFF. The CDR3 bases are TGTGCCAGCAGTTTACAGGCAGGGACGTTTACTGAAGCTTTCTTT.

This chain joins TRBV7-9 and TRBJ2-7; D gene uncertain. Per germline, CDR1 SEHNR and CDR2 FQNEAQ (reference sequence). The CDR3 has 14 amino acids. The V end was cut by 1 base, the J end by 0 bases, with 7 bases between. DNA of the CDR3: TGTGCCAGCAGCTTAGACCGAAACTCCTACGAGCAGTACTTC. Its translation: CASSLDRNSYEQYF.

The chain employs TRBV30 and TRBJ1-1; possible D gene TRBD1, 5 bases. The CDR3 runs 13 residues. Trimming pared 1 base from V and 5 bases from J, leaving 11 bases between. Germline values: CDR1 GTSNPN, CDR2 SVGIG (reference sequence). The CDR3: CAWSAGGGTEAFF. Here the CDR3 DNA reads TGTGCCTGGAGTGCCGGGGGGGGAACTGAAGCTTTCTTT.

The chain employs TRBV24-1 and TRBJ2-3; D is possibly TRBD1 (7 bases). Trimming removed 4 bases at V and 1 base at J, with 14 bases between. The CDR3 totals 16 residues. The V gene's germline CDR1 is KGHDR and CDR2 SFDVKD. The CDR3 DNA follows: TGTGCCACCAGTGACAGGGGGAGGCTGGGCACAGATACGCAGTATTTT. It is translated as CATSDRGRLGTDTQYF.

The V gene is TRBV5-1, the J gene TRBJ2-1; tentative D call: TRBD1 (5 bases). There are 14 residues in the CDR3. Deletions cut 0 bases from V and 5 bases from J, with 9 bases between. CDR1 and CDR2 (germline): SGHRS, YFSETQ. CDR3 nucleotides: TGCGCCAGCAGCTTGGGGGGCCTAAACAATGAGCAGTTCTTC. It yields the protein CASSLGGLNNEQFF. Using reference TRBV5-1 and TRBJ2-1 for the parts outside the CDR3, the full variable domain is KAGVTQTPRYLIKTRGQQVTLSCSPISGHRSVSWYQQTPGQGLQFLFEYFSETQRNKGNFPGRFSGRQFSNSRSEMNVSTLELGDSALYLCASSLGGLNNEQFFGPGTRLTVL.